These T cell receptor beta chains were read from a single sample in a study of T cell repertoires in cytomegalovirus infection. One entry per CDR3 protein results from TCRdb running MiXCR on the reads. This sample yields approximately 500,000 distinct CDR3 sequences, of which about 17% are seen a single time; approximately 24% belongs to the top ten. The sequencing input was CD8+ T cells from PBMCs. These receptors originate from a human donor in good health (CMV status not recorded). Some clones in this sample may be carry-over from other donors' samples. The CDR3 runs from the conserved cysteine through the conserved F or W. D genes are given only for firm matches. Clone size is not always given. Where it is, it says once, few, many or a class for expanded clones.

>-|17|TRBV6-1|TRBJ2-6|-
CASSGTDPFSGANVLTF
TGTGCCAGCAGTGGTACGGACCCTTTCTCTGGGGCCAACGTCCTGACTTTC
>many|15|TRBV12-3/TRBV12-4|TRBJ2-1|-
CASSLRGSFYNEQFF
TGTGCCAGCAGTTTAAGGGGATCCTTTTACAATGAGCAGTTCTTC
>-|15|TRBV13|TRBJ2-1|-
CASSPRGRGVEEQFF
TGTGCCAGCAGCCCCCGGGGGCGGGGTGTTGAAGAGCAGTTCTTC
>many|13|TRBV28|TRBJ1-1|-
CASSLGGAAEAFF
TGTGCCAGCAGTTTAGGTGGAGCCGCGGAAGCTTTCTTT
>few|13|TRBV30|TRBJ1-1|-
CAWSVYGNTEAFF
TGTGCCTGGAGTGTGTACGGTAACACTGAAGCTTTCTTT
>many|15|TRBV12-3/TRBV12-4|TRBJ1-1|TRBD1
CAIRDREKENTEAFF
TGTGCCATCCGGGACAGGGAAAAAGAGAACACTGAAGCTTTCTTT
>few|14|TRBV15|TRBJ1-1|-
CATSASALNTEAFF
TGTGCCACCAGCGCCTCGGCTCTGAACACTGAAGCTTTCTTT
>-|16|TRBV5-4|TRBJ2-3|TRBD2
CASSSLTSRSTDTQYF
TGTGCCAGCAGCTCTCTGACTAGCCGTAGCACAGATACGCAGTATTTT
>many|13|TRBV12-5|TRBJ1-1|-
CASAGQGGTEAFF
TGTGCTAGTGCGGGGCAGGGAGGGACTGAAGCTTTCTTT
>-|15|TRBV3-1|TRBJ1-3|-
CASSPEPYSGNTIYF
TGTGCCAGCAGCCCAGAGCCGTACTCTGGAAACACCATATATTTT
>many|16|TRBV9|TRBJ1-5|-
CASSIAPGHLDQPQHF
TGTGCCAGCAGCATAGCCCCGGGACATCTCGATCAGCCCCAGCATTTT
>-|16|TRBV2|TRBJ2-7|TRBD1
CASSDHPGQGAYEQYF
TGTGCCAGCAGTGATCATCCGGGACAGGGTGCCTACGAGCAGTACTTC
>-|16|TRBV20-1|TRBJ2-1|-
CSARVGLVQVQDEQFF
TGCAGTGCTAGAGTTGGGCTAGTACAAGTCCAAGATGAGCAGTTCTTC
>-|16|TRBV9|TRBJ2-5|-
CASSHFGSAGKETQYF
TGTGCCAGCAGCCACTTCGGGAGCGCCGGGAAAGAGACCCAGTACTTC
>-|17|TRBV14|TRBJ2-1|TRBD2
CASSQDGVFSGGNEQFF
TGTGCCAGCAGCCAAGATGGAGTTTTCTCGGGGGGCAATGAGCAGTTCTTC
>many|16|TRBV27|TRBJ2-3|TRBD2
CASSWRRGGGADTQYF
TGTGCCAGCAGTTGGAGGCGGGGGGGCGGCGCAGATACGCAGTATTTT
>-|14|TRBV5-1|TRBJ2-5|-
CASSLDRNQETQYF
TGCGCCAGCAGCTTGGACAGGAATCAAGAGACCCAGTACTTC
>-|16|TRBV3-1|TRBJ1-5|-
CASSQEKVQGDQPQHF
TGTGCCAGCAGCCAAGAGAAGGTCCAGGGAGATCAGCCCCAGCATTTT
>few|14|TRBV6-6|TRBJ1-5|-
CASSYGGSHQPQHF
TGTGCCAGCAGTTACGGAGGGTCCCATCAGCCCCAGCATTTT
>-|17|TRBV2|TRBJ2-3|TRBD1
CASSEEERGQGTDTQYF
TGTGCCAGCAGTGAAGAGGAGAGGGGGCAGGGGACAGATACGCAGTATTTT
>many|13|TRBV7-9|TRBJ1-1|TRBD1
CASSFQNRGGAFF
TGTGCCAGCAGCTTCCAAAACAGGGGCGGCGCTTTCTTT
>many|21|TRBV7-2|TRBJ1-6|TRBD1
CASSLSPSGTGTSSYNSPLHF
TGTGCCAGCAGCCTTAGTCCCTCCGGGACAGGGACTAGCTCCTATAATTCACCCCTCCACTTT
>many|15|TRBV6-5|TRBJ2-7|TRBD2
CASSDPRGGTYEQYF
TGTGCCAGCAGCGACCCCCGGGGGGGCACCTACGAGCAGTACTTC
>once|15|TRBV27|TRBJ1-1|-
CASSSDAWVDTEAFF
TGTGCCAGCAGTTCGGACGCCTGGGTGGACACTGAAGCTTTCTTT
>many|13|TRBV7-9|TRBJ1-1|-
CASSRGPTTEAFF
TGTGCCAGCAGCAGAGGACCGACGACTGAAGCTTTCTTT
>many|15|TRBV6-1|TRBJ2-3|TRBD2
CASSEAGTSGDTQYF
TGTGCCAGCAGTGAAGCGGGGACTAGCGGAGATACGCAGTATTTT
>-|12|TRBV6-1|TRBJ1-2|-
CASSTLNYGYTF
TGTGCCAGCAGTACCCTCAACTATGGCTACACCTTC
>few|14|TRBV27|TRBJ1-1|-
CASSKLRMNTEAFF
TGTGCCAGCAGCAAACTACGGATGAACACTGAAGCTTTCTTT
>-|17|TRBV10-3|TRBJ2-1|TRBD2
CAISDPGLADSYNEQFF
TGTGCCATCAGTGATCCGGGACTAGCGGACTCCTACAATGAGCAGTTCTTC
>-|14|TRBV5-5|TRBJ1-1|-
CASSLETVGTEAFF
TGTGCCAGCAGCTTGGAGACGGTAGGCACTGAAGCTTTCTTT
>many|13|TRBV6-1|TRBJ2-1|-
CASSETMPLEQFF
TGTGCCAGCAGTGAGACGATGCCTCTTGAGCAGTTCTTC
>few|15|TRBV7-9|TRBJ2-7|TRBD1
CASSYRDRTSYEQYF
TGTGCCAGCAGCTACCGGGACAGGACGTCCTACGAGCAGTACTTC